These 17 T cell receptor beta chains came from one sample sequenced in a study of beta chain features in type 1 diabetes (dated by TCRdb to the late 2010s). For these TCRs, the target antigens are not known. The protocol used for the library was the immunoSEQ multiplex PCR assay. All of the isolated RNA was reverse transcribed with the High Capacity cDNA Reverse Transcription Kit, so expressed TCRB transcripts were sequenced. In TCRdb, the immuneACCESS table is reduced to in-frame sequences with V and J assigned. These tables do not hold every clone; where another copy was compared, an unresolved V gene accounts for under half, and the others remain unexplained. For this sample there are over 150,000 clones; 6.5% to 10% appear just once. The ten largest clonotypes hold around 0.5% of the sample. Summary of the overall study and its limitations: In all four CD4+ subsets, TCRB CDR3 length was moderately but significantly shorter in type 1 diabetes patients.

Input material: central memory CD4+ T cells from blood. The receptors come from a woman aged 18 to 35 with type 1 diabetes.

This clone was found a few times. The chain links TRBV19 to TRBJ2-5; possible D gene TRBD1, 6 bases. In germline, CDR1 is LNHDA, CDR2 SQIVND (reference sequence). V was pared by 3 bases and J by 5 bases, with 16 bases between. The CDR3 consists of 15 residues. The CDR3 DNA is TGTGCCAGTAGTATTCTTGGGACACTAGAGGAGACCCAGTACTTC. Translation gives CASSILGTLEETQYF.

This clone showed up just a few times. The gene calls are TRBV29-1 and TRBJ2-2; D is possibly TRBD1 (6 bases). Between the trimmed V and J ends, which lost 5 bases and 2 bases, there was a span of 12 bases. Germline V gene data show CDR1 as SQVTM and CDR2 as ANQGSEA. The CDR3 totals 14 residues. The CDR3 is CSVNAQGNTGELFF. The CDR3, as DNA: TGCAGCGTTAACGCACAGGGAAACACCGGGGAGCTGTTTTTT.

This clone was counted only a few times. The chain is built from TRBV9 and TRBJ2-3, with TRBD2 identical over 9 bases. Per germline, CDR1 SGDLS and CDR2 YYNGEE. Losses at the gene ends were 0 bases for V and 5 bases for J; bases not matched to a gene: 4. The CDR3 spans 15 residues. The CDR3 loop reads CASSVGLAEGDTQYF. CDR3 in DNA: TGTGCCAGCAGCGTAGGACTAGCGGAGGGAGATACGCAGTATTTT.

This chain joins TRBV7-2 and TRBJ1-1; TRBD1 aligns across 7 bases. In germline, CDR1 is SGHTA, CDR2 FQGNSA. The CDR3 extends over 13 amino acids. V shed 5 bases, J shed 2 bases, and the junction held 2 bases outside the gene matches. The CDR3 DNA reads as TGTGCCAGCAGCCGACAGGGAAACACTGAAGCTTTCTTT. Protein product: CASSRQGNTEAFF.

This clone turned up a few times. The V call is TRBV7-9, the J call TRBJ1-5, with D possibly being TRBD1 (6 bases). Per the germline V gene, CDR1 is SEHNR and CDR2 is FQNEAQ (reference sequence). The length of the CDR3 is 13 residues. Trimming cost V 4 bases and J 4 bases, with 8 bases left between them. CDR3 residues: CASSSGQNQPQHF. CDR3 nucleotides: TGTGCCAGCAGCTCCGGACAGAATCAGCCCCAGCATTTT.

This clone was counted only a few times. The sample has other DNA sequences that encode this CDR3 too. V gene TRBV18 combines with J gene TRBJ1-6; 10 bases match TRBD1. The germline V gene has CDR1 KGHSH and CDR2 LQKENI. The CDR3 totals 15 residues. V trimming: 3 bases; J trimming: 5 bases; junction bases outside the gene matches: 1. CDR3 in DNA: TGTGCCAGCTCACCGGGGACAGGGGATAATTCACCCCTCCACTTT. Its translation: CASSPGTGDNSPLHF.

Only a few counts were recorded for this clone. This chain joins TRBV7-8 and TRBJ2-7; 12 bases agree with TRBD2. Germline CDR1 SGHVS, CDR2 FQNEAQ. The trim removed 5 bases at V and 1 base at J, leaving 6 bases unmatched. The CDR3 has 16 amino acids. The CDR3 region has the DNA TGTGCCAGCAGCGGAGGACTAGCGGGACTTTCCTACGAGCAGTACTTC. The encoded protein is CASSGGLAGLSYEQYF.

This clone has more than one count but fewer than ten. This chain joins TRBV15 and TRBJ2-5, with a possible D match to TRBD2 (6 bases). Germline CDR1 and CDR2: LNHNV and YYDKDF (reference sequence). The CDR3 has 13 residues. Trimming stripped 5 bases from V and 5 bases from J, with 12 bases between. The CDR3 here is CATSVSGRETQYF. In DNA, the CDR3 is TGTGCCACCAGCGTTAGCGGAAGGGAGACCCAGTACTTC. The complete variable domain, with remaining parts taken from reference TRBV15 and TRBJ2-5, reads DAMVIQNPRYQVTQFGKPVTLSCSQTLNHNVMYWYQQKSSQAPKLLFHYYDKDFNNEADTPDNFQSRRPNTSFCFLDIRSPGLGDTAMYLCATSVSGRETQYFGPGTRLLVL.

The rearrangement links TRBV14 to TRBJ2-7, with 7 bases identical to TRBD2. CDR1 SGHDN and CDR2 FVKESK come from the germline V gene. The CDR3 is 13 amino acids. After removal of 5 bases from V and 6 bases from J, the junction contained 7 bases not matched to a gene. The CDR3 bases are TGTGCCAGCAGCGTGTGGGACTATGGCGAGCAGTACTTC. Its translation: CASSVWDYGEQYF.

This clone has a handful of counts. This chain connects TRBV11-2 to TRBJ2-1; a weak D match, TRBD2 (6 bases). Per germline, CDR1 SGHAT and CDR2 FQNNGV. The length of the CDR3 is 15 residues. With 2 bases removed from V and 0 bases from J, the gap between germline ends came to 8 bases. The CDR3 DNA reads TGTGCCAGCAGCTTAATGGGGGGCTCCTACAATGAGCAGTTCTTC. Residues: CASSLMGGSYNEQFF.

The chain couples TRBV9 to TRBJ2-3; 8 bases match TRBD1. Germline assignment: CDR1 SGDLS and CDR2 YYNGEE. This CDR3 has 14 residues. J was trimmed by 4 bases and V by 7 bases; bases with no gene match: 8. CDR3 in DNA: TGTGCCAGCTGTCCAGGACAGGGCCCAGATACGCAGTATTTT. Translation: CASCPGQGPDTQYF. Full variable domain (outside the CDR3, taken from reference TRBV9 and TRBJ2-3): DSGVTQTPKHLITATGQRVTLRCSPRSGDLSVYWYQQSLDQGLQFLIQYYNGEERAKGNILERFSAQQFPDLHSELNLSSLELGDSALYFCASCPGQGPDTQYFGPGTRLTVL.

This clone was detected only a few times. Additional DNA sequences in this sample encode the identical CDR3. This chain joins TRBV5-8 and TRBJ2-7; 10 bases agree with TRBD1. The ends lost 4 bases at V and 2 bases at J; junction bases unmatched: 6. The CDR3 totals 15 residues. CDR1 is SGHTS and CDR2 is YDEGEE in the germline V gene. The chain's CDR3 is CASSLGQGLTYEQYF. DNA of the CDR3: TGTGCCAGCAGCCTGGGACAGGGGCTCACCTACGAGCAGTACTTC.

This clone was counted between two and nine times. The chain carries TRBV6-6 and TRBJ2-1; no clear D. Germline V gene data show CDR1 as MNHNY and CDR2 as SVGAGI (reference sequence). The CDR3 is 11 residues long. Trimming took off 6 bases at V and 8 bases at J, with 8 bases between the two ends. In DNA, the CDR3 is TGTGCCAGCAGACGGAGCGATGAGCAGTTCTTC. This translates into CASRRSDEQFF.

The chain carries TRBV6-1 and TRBJ2-7, with D unresolved. Germline assignment: CDR1 MNHNS and CDR2 SASEGT. The length of the CDR3 is 15 residues. The germline V and J ends were trimmed by 3 bases and 0 bases, with 12 bases remaining between them. DNA for the CDR3: TGTGCCAGCAGTGAGATGGGCCGCAGCTCCTACGAGCAGTACTTC. Its protein is CASSEMGRSSYEQYF.

This clone was counted only a few times. This chain links TRBV4-2 with TRBJ1-1, with D perhaps TRBD1 (6 bases). The CDR3 totals 14 residues. V was pared by 2 bases and J by 3 bases, with 10 bases between. CDR1 and CDR2 from the germline V gene are LGHNA and YNFKEQ. The CDR3 DNA follows: TGTGCCAGCAGCCAACCTTCAGGGGACACTGAAGCTTTCTTT. This translates into CASSQPSGDTEAFF.

The table lists this clone with a few counts. The chain recombines TRBV5-1 with TRBJ2-7; D is possibly TRBD2 (6 bases). Trimming took off 1 base at V and 0 bases at J, with 11 bases between the two ends. This CDR3 has 15 amino acids. Germline CDR1 reads SGHRS; CDR2 reads YFSETQ. Here the CDR3 DNA reads TGCGCCAGCAGCTTGTATAGCGGCCACTCCTACGAGCAGTACTTC. Residues: CASSLYSGHSYEQYF.

This clone showed up just a few times. The chain combines TRBV7-2 with TRBJ1-1; D gene ambiguous. Germline V CDR1 and CDR2: SGHTA, FQGNSA. The CDR3 length is 12 residues. The V end was cut by 0 bases, the J end by 8 bases, with 7 bases between. The CDR3 bases are TGTGCCAGCAGCTTAGCGCACAGCGAAGCTTTCTTT. It codes for CASSLAHSEAFF.